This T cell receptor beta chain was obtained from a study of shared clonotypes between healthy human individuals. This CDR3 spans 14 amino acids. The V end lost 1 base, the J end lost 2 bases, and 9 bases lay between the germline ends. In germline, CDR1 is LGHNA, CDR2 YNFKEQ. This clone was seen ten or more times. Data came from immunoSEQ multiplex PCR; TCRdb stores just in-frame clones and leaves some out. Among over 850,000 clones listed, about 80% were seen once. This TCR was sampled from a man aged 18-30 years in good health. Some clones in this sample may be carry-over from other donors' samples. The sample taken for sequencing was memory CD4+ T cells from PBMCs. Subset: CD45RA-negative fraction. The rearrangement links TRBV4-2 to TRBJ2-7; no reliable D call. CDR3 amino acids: CASSQGTRTYEQYF. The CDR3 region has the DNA TGTGCCAGCAGCCAAGGTACCCGGACCTACGAGCAGTACTTC.